A selection of T cell receptor beta chains follows, all from one sample in a study of shared clonotypes between healthy human individuals. Only in-frame clones appear in the TCRdb table, and some are missing; sequencing was by immunoSEQ multiplex PCR. Here the sample spans around 940,000 clones, 76% being singletons. The sequencing sample was made of memory CD4+ T cells sorted from blood. The source is a man younger than 35 in good health. CDR3s include the opening cysteine and the closing phenylalanine or tryptophan. A D gene is named only where the DNA matches it firmly. Some rows mark clone size as missing; the rest say once, few, many or name a class of expanded clone.

clone_size	v_call	cdr3_length	d_call	j_call	cdr3_nt	cdr3_aa
.	TRBV9	15	.	TRBJ1-1	TGTGCCAGCAGCTCCAGTACCGGGCGGAACACTGAAGCTTTCTTT	CASSSSTGRNTEAFF
.	TRBV5-1	13	.	TRBJ1-1	TGCGCCAGCAGCTCCCAGGAGAACACTGAAGCTTTCTTT	CASSSQENTEAFF
.	TRBV19	13	TRBD1	TRBJ1-1	TGTGCCAGTGCCGGACAGGGAGAGGCTGAAGCTTTCTTT	CASAGQGEAEAFF
.	TRBV5-1	13	.	TRBJ1-1	TGCGCCAGCAGCTTGCATCAGAGCACTGAAGCTTTCTTT	CASSLHQSTEAFF
.	TRBV5-1	14	.	TRBJ2-3	TGCGCCAGCAGCTTGGGGGGGCCTGGAGATACGCAGTATTTT	CASSLGGPGDTQYF
.	TRBV5-1	13	TRBD1	TRBJ1-1	TGCGCCAGCAGCTTACAGGGGGGAACTGAAGCTTTCTTT	CASSLQGGTEAFF
once	TRBV30	11	.	TRBJ1-1	TGTGCCTGGACAGGGCGCACTGAAGCTTTCTTT	CAWTGRTEAFF
.	TRBV27	16	.	TRBJ2-2	TGTGCCAGCACCTATCTGAGAGGGTTTAGCACCGGGGAGCTGTTTTTT	CASTYLRGFSTGELFF
.	TRBV7-8	16	.	TRBJ1-5	TGTGCCAGCAGCTTAGAGGGCCTTAACATCAATCAGCCCCAGCATTTT	CASSLEGLNINQPQHF
once	TRBV19	14	.	TRBJ1-5	TGTGCCAGTACCCCAGGGTTTAGCAATCAGCCCCAGCATTTT	CASTPGFSNQPQHF
once	TRBV7-8	18	TRBD1	TRBJ2-2	TGTGCCAGCAGCACAAGACTCGGACAGGGGGCAAGCACCGGGGAGCTGTTTTTT	CASSTRLGQGASTGELFF
.	TRBV5-1	18	TRBD2	TRBJ2-1	TGCGCCAGCAGCTTGGCCGTTTCTAGCGGGATTTTCGACAATGAGCAGTTCTTC	CASSLAVSSGIFDNEQFF
once	TRBV28	14	.	TRBJ1-5	TGTGCCAGCAGTTTTCCCGGGGGGTATTGGCCCCAGCATTTT	CASSFPGGYWPQHF
few	TRBV30	12	TRBD1	TRBJ1-2	TGTGCCTGCTCCCGGGACAGACATGGCTACACCTTC	CACSRDRHGYTF
.	TRBV7-2	14	TRBD2	TRBJ2-7	TGTGCCAGCAGCCGGACTAGCGGAGAATACGAGCAGTACTTC	CASSRTSGEYEQYF
.	TRBV9	14	.	TRBJ2-5	TGTGCCAGCAGCGTAGGGGGGGATTACGGGACCCAGTACTTC	CASSVGGDYGTQYF
.	TRBV5-4	15	TRBD1	TRBJ2-7	TGTGCCAGCAGCTTAGGCAGACAGGGGGCGTACGAGCAGTACTTC	CASSLGRQGAYEQYF
.	TRBV30	15	.	TRBJ2-5	TGTGCCTGGACCCCAGGGGGGCGGGCTGAAGAGACCCAGTACTTC	CAWTPGGRAEETQYF
.	TRBV7-6	16	.	TRBJ1-4	TGTGCCAGCAGCTTAACGGCGGGCCAGACTAATGAAAAACTGTTTTTT	CASSLTAGQTNEKLFF
.	TRBV5-5	14	.	TRBJ1-2	TGTGCCAGCAGCAGGGACAATCTTAACTATGGCTACACCTTC	CASSRDNLNYGYTF
.	TRBV30	19	TRBD1	TRBJ1-6	TGTGCCTGGAGTCGTCCGGGACAGGGCTTACCAAAATATAATTCACCCCTCCACTTT	CAWSRPGQGLPKYNSPLHF
.	TRBV30	17	TRBD2	TRBJ2-3	TGTGCCCGAACTACTGCGGGAGGGCCGGGGGGAACAGATACGCAGTATTTT	CARTTAGGPGGTDTQYF
few	TRBV28	11	.	TRBJ1-4	TGTGCCAGCAGGCTTTATGAAAAACTGTTTTTT	CASRLYEKLFF
few	TRBV27	15	TRBD1	TRBJ1-2	TGTGCCAGCAGTCTCTCCAGGGGGGAGGCCTATGGCTACACCTTC	CASSLSRGEAYGYTF
.	TRBV27	11	.	TRBJ2-3	TGTGCCAGCAGGGCCACAGATACGCAGTATTTT	CASRATDTQYF
.	TRBV10-3	12	.	TRBJ2-1	TGTGCCAGCAGAGGATCGGGCAATGAGCAGTTCTTC	CASRGSGNEQFF
.	TRBV5-6	17	.	TRBJ1-4	TGTGCCAGCAGCTACTACCGGCGGCAGGGGACTAATGAAAAACTGTTTTTT	CASSYYRRQGTNEKLFF
.	TRBV10-2	12	TRBD1	TRBJ1-1	TGCGCCTCAATAGGGGGCAGCACTGAAGCTTTCTTT	CASIGGSTEAFF
.	TRBV5-4	11	.	TRBJ2-1	TGTGCCAGCAGTCTTACATGGGAGCAGTTCTTC	CASSLTWEQFF
few	TRBV7-9	16	TRBD1	TRBJ1-2	TGTGCCAGCAGCTTAGGGACAGGGGGCTCCCTCGTCGGCTACACCTTC	CASSLGTGGSLVGYTF
.	TRBV6-5	12	.	TRBJ1-6	TGTGCCAGCAGGTACAAGGATTCACCCCTCCACTTT	CASRYKDSPLHF
.	TRBV14	17	.	TRBJ2-3	TGTGCCAGCAGCCAAGGGCGAGGGACACTCAGCACAGATACGCAGTATTTT	CASSQGRGTLSTDTQYF
.	TRBV10-3	14	.	TRBJ1-4	TGTGCCATCAGGGGTGACGGGAATAATGAAAAACTGTTTTTT	CAIRGDGNNEKLFF
few	TRBV27	14	TRBD1	TRBJ2-7	TGTGCCAGCAGTAGGGGGCAGCAATCCTACGAGCAGTACTTC	CASSRGQQSYEQYF
once	TRBV5-4	15	.	TRBJ1-1	TGTGCCAGCAGCTTGGAGGGAGTCCTCAACACTGAAGCTTTCTTT	CASSLEGVLNTEAFF
many	TRBV28	12	.	TRBJ1-1	TGTGCCAGCAGTTTGCCCCTCAAGGGAGCTTTCTTT	CASSLPLKGAFF
.	TRBV2	15	TRBD1	TRBJ1-1	TGTGCCAGCACCGCGCGGACAGGTGCGGACACTGAAGCTTTCTTT	CASTARTGADTEAFF
.	TRBV2	14	TRBD2	TRBJ2-5	TGTGCCAGCAGTACGGGACTAAGACAAGAGACCCAGTACTTC	CASSTGLRQETQYF
.	TRBV28	14	TRBD1	TRBJ1-3	TGTGCCAGCAGGACCGGGACAGGGGCTTACACCATATATTTT	CASRTGTGAYTIYF
.	TRBV2	15	.	TRBJ2-4	TGTGCCAGCAGAGGACAGCCCGGGTCCCAAAACATTCAGTACTTC	CASRGQPGSQNIQYF
.	TRBV4-1	14	.	TRBJ1-1	TGCGCCAGCAGCCGGCTGGGGGCGAACACTGAAGCTTTCTTT	CASSRLGANTEAFF
.	TRBV5-1	11	.	TRBJ2-7	TGCGCCAGCAGCTTCGGGGACGAGCAGTACTTC	CASSFGDEQYF
.	TRBV19	17	TRBD2	TRBJ2-4	TGTGCCAGTAAAGGCTGGAAAGCGGGAGGATCCAAAAACATTCAGTACTTC	CASKGWKAGGSKNIQYF
.	TRBV5-1	14	TRBD1	TRBJ2-1	TGCGCCAGCAGCATACAGACAGGGGGCAATGAGCAGTTCTTC	CASSIQTGGNEQFF
.	TRBV19	15	TRBD1	TRBJ2-2	TGTGCCAGTACAGCGGGACAGGGTAACACCGGGGAGCTGTTTTTT	CASTAGQGNTGELFF
once	TRBV6-5	15	TRBD2	TRBJ2-1	TGTGCCAGCAGTTACACCCTGGCAGCGGGAGGTGAGCAGTTCTTC	CASSYTLAAGGEQFF
.	TRBV30	18	.	TRBJ1-5	TGTGCCTGGAGTAGCGAGCTGAAGATTTTTTATAGCAATCAGCCCCAGCATTTT	CAWSSELKIFYSNQPQHF
.	TRBV2	13	TRBD1	TRBJ2-5	TGTGCCAGCAGCCGACAGGGAAGGGAGACCCAGTACTTC	CASSRQGRETQYF
.	TRBV5-6	15	.	TRBJ2-2	TGTGCCAGCAGCCGGAGGGCGGGGCGCACCGGGGAGCTGTTTTTT	CASSRRAGRTGELFF
.	TRBV7-3	13	.	TRBJ1-1	TGTGCCAGCAGCTTAAAGGCGGGGACTGAAGCTTTCTTT	CASSLKAGTEAFF
.	TRBV11-2	14	.	TRBJ2-5	TGTGCCAGCAGCCCCGGGACGGCCTTTGGCACCCAGTACTTC	CASSPGTAFGTQYF
.	TRBV7-9	15	.	TRBJ1-6	TGTGCCAGCAGCTTTGAGAGGGCGAGGAATTCACCCCTCCACTTT	CASSFERARNSPLHF
few	TRBV7-9	15	.	TRBJ1-1	TGTGCCAGCAGCTCGGCAAACAGGGAGAACACTGAAGCTTTCTTT	CASSSANRENTEAFF
.	TRBV5-3	14	TRBD2	TRBJ2-3	TGTGCCAGAAGCGGGAGCGGGAGTACAGATACGCAGTATTTT	CARSGSGSTDTQYF
.	TRBV10-3	14	.	TRBJ2-3	TGTGCCATCAGTGAAGCCGGGACCACAGATACGCAGTATTTT	CAISEAGTTDTQYF